These 10 T cell receptor beta chains originate from one sample sequenced in a study of blood T cell repertoires in COVID-19. The protocol was immunoSEQ multiplex PCR, while the TCRdb copy is restricted to in-frame clones and leaves out a portion. The sample yields 87,000 or so clones, more than 75% seen once. The sequenced material came from peripheral blood. The receptors here all came from a man in his forties with acute or convalescent COVID-19.

The chain has TRBV7-9 and TRBJ1-1, with TRBD1 identical over 8 bases. CDR1 is SEHNR and CDR2 is FQNEAQ in the germline V gene (reference sequence). This CDR3 comprises 15 residues. V shed 5 bases, J shed 1 base, and the junction held 6 bases outside the gene matches. The CDR3 bases are TGTGCCAGCAGCCCGGGACAGGCAAAGAACACTGAAGCTTTCTTT. Its protein product is CASSPGQAKNTEAFF.

The V and J genes are TRBV6-6 and TRBJ1-1; possibly TRBD1 for D (5 bases). V shed 0 bases and J shed 2 bases, with 13 bases lying between them. The CDR3 sequence is 16 residues long. Per germline, CDR1 MNHNY and CDR2 SVGAGI (reference sequence). Written as DNA, the CDR3 is TGTGCCAGCAGTTACTCTCACGGGGGTGGTAACACTGAAGCTTTCTTT. Translating it yields CASSYSHGGGNTEAFF.

The chain employs TRBV18 and TRBJ2-4; D possibly corresponds to TRBD1 (5 bases). The V and J ends lost 5 bases and 5 bases respectively, with 13 bases between them. The CDR3 loop spans 14 amino acids. Germline V lookup: CDR1 KGHSH, CDR2 LQKENI. The CDR3 sequence is CASSATVTENIQYF. CDR3 coding DNA: TGTGCCAGCTCAGCGACAGTAACCGAAAACATTCAGTACTTC.

The rearrangement uses TRBV6-5 and TRBJ2-5; 8 bases are shared with TRBD2. The CDR3 length is 13 residues. J was trimmed by 4 bases and V by 5 bases; bases with no gene match: 3. Germline CDR1 MNHEY, CDR2 SVGAGI. CDR3 nucleotides: TGTGCCAGCAGTAGCGGGAGATTAGAGACCCAGTACTTC. Protein sequence: CASSSGRLETQYF.

The chain couples TRBV6-4 to TRBJ1-3; 7 bases line up with TRBD1. The junction had 16 bases not matched to a gene; V was cut back by 8 bases and J by 3 bases. CDR3 size: 17 residues. Germline CDR1 and CDR2: MRHNA and SNTAGT. As DNA, the CDR3 is TGTGCCAGCCCAGATACTACAGGGGTGGTAGTTGGAAACACCATATATTTT. Its translation: CASPDTTGVVVGNTIYF.

CDR3 sequence (DNA): TGTGCCAGTAGGGTTTCGGGAATGGGCACCGGGGAGCTGTTTTTT. Residues: CASRVSGMGTGELFF. The rearrangement links TRBV19 to TRBJ2-2; D might be TRBD2 (5 bases). Germline V gene sequence: CDR1 LNHDA, CDR2 SQIVND (reference sequence). The CDR3 extends over 15 amino acids. The V end lost 6 bases, the J end lost 4 bases, and 15 bases lay between the germline ends.

The V gene is TRBV14, the J gene TRBJ1-1; D perhaps matches TRBD1 (5 bases). Germline lookup yields CDR1 SGHDN and CDR2 FVKESK. V dropped 4 bases and J dropped 0 bases, with 12 bases sitting between them. The CDR3 is 15 residues long. This CDR3 is CASSLSWGVNTEAFF. In DNA form, the CDR3 reads TGTGCCAGCAGCCTTTCGTGGGGGGTGAACACTGAAGCTTTCTTT. Combining the CDR3 with reference TRBV14 and TRBJ1-1 gives the whole variable domain EAGVTQFPSHSVIEKGQTVTLRCDPISGHDNLYWYRRVMGKEIKFLLHFVKESKQDESGMPNNRFLAERTGGTYSTLKVQPAELEDSGVYFCASSLSWGVNTEAFFGQGTRLTVV.

The chain links TRBV7-8 to TRBJ1-3; D might be TRBD1 (6 bases). V was clipped by 1 base and J by 0 bases, with 13 bases between them. This CDR3 contains 17 residues. Germline assignment: CDR1 SGHVS and CDR2 FQNEAQ. CDR3: CASSLVDRTSSGNTIYF. DNA of the CDR3: TGTGCCAGCAGCTTAGTCGACAGGACAAGCTCTGGAAACACCATATATTTT.

The chain combines TRBV27 with TRBJ1-2; 7 nucleotides match TRBD1. V trimming: 6 bases; J trimming: 4 bases; junction bases outside the gene matches: 11. The germline gives CDR1 MNHEY, CDR2 SMNVEV (reference sequence). The CDR3 covers 15 residues. The CDR3 DNA follows: TGTGCCAGCAGCCCGACGAGGGGGCCAAGCTATGGCTACACCTTC. Protein product: CASSPTRGPSYGYTF.

The CDR3 DNA is TGTGCCAGCAGTGAATGGCAGTACACTGAAGCTTTCTTT. Translating gives CASSEWQYTEAFF. The chain links TRBV2 to TRBJ1-1; no clear D gene. CDR1 and CDR2 from the germline V gene are SNHLY and FYNNEI. The CDR3 is made up of 13 amino acids. V was clipped by 2 bases and J by 3 bases, with 7 bases between them.